Sequencing of this TCR beta chain was carried out in a study of identifying expanded T cells in peripheral blood. Details on this clone: No antigen is known for it.

Germline CDR1 KGHSH, CDR2 LQKENI. This CDR3 comprises 14 residues. V lost 5 bases to trimming and J lost 3 bases; unmatched junction nucleotides: 7. Assay used: immunoSEQ multiplex PCR; TCRdb lists only in-frame clones, some missing. This table holds 80,000 to 90,000 clones, around 89% found once. During the collection period, no donor immune events like infections were recorded. Study-wide results and limits: Technical replicates showed approximately 1.2 changed clones; around 2 weeks roughly 16; four weeks 19. Variance in clone template counts between approximately two-week samples significantly increased with total template count across all healthy donors.

This chain uses TRBV18 with TRBJ2-7; 7 bases fit TRBD1. The sample consisted of blood. This receptor was identified in a person aged 18 to 70 in good health. CDR3 residues: CASSSQGQFYEQYF. CDR3 DNA sequence: TGTGCCAGCTCATCGCAGGGACAGTTCTACGAGCAGTACTTC.